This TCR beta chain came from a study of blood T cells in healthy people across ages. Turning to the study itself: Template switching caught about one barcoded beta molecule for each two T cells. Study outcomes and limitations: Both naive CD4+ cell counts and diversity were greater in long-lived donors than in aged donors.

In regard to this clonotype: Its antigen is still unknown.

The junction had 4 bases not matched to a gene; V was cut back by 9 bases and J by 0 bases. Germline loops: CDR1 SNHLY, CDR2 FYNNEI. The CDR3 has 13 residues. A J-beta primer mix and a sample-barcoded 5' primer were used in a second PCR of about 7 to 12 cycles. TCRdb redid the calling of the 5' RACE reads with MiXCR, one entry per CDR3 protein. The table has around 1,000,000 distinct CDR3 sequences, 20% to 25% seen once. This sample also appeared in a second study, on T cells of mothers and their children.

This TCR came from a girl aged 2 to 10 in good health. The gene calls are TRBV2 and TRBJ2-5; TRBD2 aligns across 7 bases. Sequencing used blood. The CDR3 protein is CARREGYQETQYF. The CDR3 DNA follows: TGTGCCAGAAGGGAGGGGTACCAAGAGACCCAGTACTTC.